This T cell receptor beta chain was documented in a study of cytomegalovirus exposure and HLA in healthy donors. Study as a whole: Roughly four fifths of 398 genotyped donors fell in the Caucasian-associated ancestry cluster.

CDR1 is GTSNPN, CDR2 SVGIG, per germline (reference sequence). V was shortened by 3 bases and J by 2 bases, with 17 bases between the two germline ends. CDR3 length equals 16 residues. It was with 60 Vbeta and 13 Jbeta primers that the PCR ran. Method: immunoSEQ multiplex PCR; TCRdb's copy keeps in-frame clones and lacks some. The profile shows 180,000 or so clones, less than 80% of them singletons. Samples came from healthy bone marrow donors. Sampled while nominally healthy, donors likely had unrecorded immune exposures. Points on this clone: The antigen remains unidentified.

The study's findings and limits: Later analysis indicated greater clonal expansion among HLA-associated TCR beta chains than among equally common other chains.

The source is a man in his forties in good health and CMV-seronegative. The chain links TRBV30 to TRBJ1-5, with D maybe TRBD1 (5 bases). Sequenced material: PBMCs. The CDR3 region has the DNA TGTGCCTGGAGGGCCGTGGGGGGTGGAGGCAATCAGCCCCAGCATTTT. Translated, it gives CAWRAVGGGGNQPQHF. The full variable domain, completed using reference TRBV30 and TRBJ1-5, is SQTIHQWPATLVQPVGSPLSLECTVEGTSNPNLYWYRQAAGRGLQLLFYSVGIGQISSEVPQNLSASRPQDRQFILSSKKLLLSDSGFYLCAWRAVGGGGNQPQHFGDGTRLSIL.